This TCR beta chain was recovered during a study of control samples from healthy donors and cancer patients. Clones were read by immunoSEQ multiplex PCR, and TCRdb kept only the in-frame ones, dropping some. The data show around 190,000 clones, approximately 92% seen once. This CDR3 region has 15 residues. Germline CDR1 reads SGHTA; CDR2 reads FQGNSA. Trimming took 5 bases from V and 1 from J, leaving 12 bases between them. The sample consisted of blood. This receptor was obtained from a man aged 25-40 years in good health. The chain has TRBV7-2 and TRBJ1-3; no clear D gene. The CDR3 bases are TGTGCCAGCAGCCGCGGGTTGGGGTCTGGAAACACCATATATTTT. Translated: CASSRGLGSGNTIYF.